The 20 T cell receptor beta chains given below trace back to one sample, sequenced in a study of T cell repertoires in cytomegalovirus infection. A single record per CDR3 protein comes from TCRdb applying MiXCR to the reads. Of 900,000 to 950,000 distinct CDR3 sequences in the sample, less than 40% were seen once. These receptors have no known antigen. The sequences come from cultured CD8+ T cells from PBMCs, collected from culture after CMV antigen stimulation. The receptors stem from a human donor in good health (CMV status not recorded). Some clones in this sample may be carry-over from other donors' samples.

This clonotype was counted at least ten times. The chain is built from TRBV7-6 and TRBJ2-7; 12 bases fit TRBD1. V gave up 5 bases and J gave up 5 bases; unmatched junction bases: 13. Looked up from germline, CDR1 is SGHVS and CDR2 is FNYEAQ. The CDR3 is 17 residues long. In DNA, the CDR3 is TGTGCCAGCAGCCCATCTCCTCGGGACAGGGGGCCCCACGAGCAGTACGTC. Encoded protein: CASSPSPRDRGPHEQYV.

This clonotype has just a few counts. The chain couples TRBV28 to TRBJ2-7; D uncertain. The V end lost 3 bases, the J end lost 2 bases, and 5 bases lay between the germline ends. There are 12 residues in the CDR3. CDR1 MDHEN and CDR2 SYDVKM come from the germline V gene. In DNA form, the CDR3 reads TGTGCCAGCAGTTTTAGCACCTACGAGCAGTACGTC. This codes for CASSFSTYEQYV.

The chain has TRBV11-3 and TRBJ2-2; D not certain. The CDR3 totals 16 residues. Germline CDR1 reads SGHNT; CDR2 reads YENEEA. V lost 5 bases and J lost 4, with 17 bases in between. CDR3 sequence (DNA): TGTGCCAGCAGCCCGGGTCGAATCCCGTCCACCGGGGAGCTGTTTTTT. This encodes CASSPGRIPSTGELFF. Full variable domain (missing parts from reference TRBV11-3 and TRBJ2-2): EAGVVQSPRYKIIEKKQPVAFWCNPISGHNTLYWYLQNLGQGPELLIRYENEEAVDDSQLPKDRFSAERLKGVDSTLKIQPAELGDSAVYLCASSPGRIPSTGELFFGEGSRLTVL.

This clonotype has more than one count but fewer than ten. The genes are TRBV7-9 and TRBJ2-1, with D uncertain. The germline V gene encodes CDR1 SEHNR and CDR2 FQNEAQ (reference sequence). The CDR3 runs to 14 residues. V dropped 5 bases and J dropped 5 bases, with 13 bases sitting between them. The chain's CDR3 is CASSGTTKNNEQFF. CDR3 DNA sequence: TGTGCCAGCAGCGGCACGACAAAGAACAATGAGCAGTTCTTC.

This clonotype showed up many times. In DNA, the CDR3 is TGTGCCAGCAGCCCGCACAGCTCCTACGAGCAGTACTTC. Protein sequence: CASSPHSSYEQYF. The J gene is TRBJ2-7, the V gene TRBV7-2; D not resolved. There are 13 residues in the CDR3. Trimming removed 5 bases from V and 0 bases from J, with 8 bases in between. CDR1 and CDR2 from the germline V gene are SGHTA and FQGNSA.

In nucleotides, the CDR3 is TGTGCCAGCAGGGCAGGTCCCTACGAGCAGTACGTC. Protein: CASRAGPYEQYV. J is TRBJ2-7 and V is TRBV25-1, with unresolved D. This CDR3 contains 12 residues. The germline gives CDR1 MGHDK, CDR2 SYGVNS. V was pared by 6 bases and J by 2 bases, with 8 bases between.

The chain recombines TRBV5-6 with TRBJ2-6; D is perhaps TRBD2 (7 bases). Germline V CDR1 and CDR2: SGHDT, YYEEEE. The V gene lost 0 bases and the J gene lost 2 bases, with 15 bases spanning the gap. CDR3 size: 18 residues. This chain's CDR3 is CASSLAGGPRAGANVLTF. Here the CDR3 DNA reads TGTGCCAGCAGCTTGGCGGGGGGCCCAAGGGCTGGGGCCAACGTCCTGACTTTC.

The chain uses TRBV6-1 and TRBJ2-1; D unclear. V lost 1 base and J lost 3, with 13 bases in between. The germline V gene encodes CDR1 MNHNS and CDR2 SASEGT. The CDR3 is 16 residues long. The CDR3, as DNA: TGTGCCAGCAGTGAAGGGTCCCTAGACCTCTACAATGAGCAGTTCTTC. Protein product: CASSEGSLDLYNEQFF.

This clonotype was recorded a few times. The chain is built from TRBV2 and TRBJ2-2, with D possibly being TRBD1 or TRBD2 (6 bases each). The CDR3 sequence is 17 residues long. V lost 6 bases to trimming and J lost 3 bases, with 20 bases between them. Looked up from germline, CDR1 is SNHLY and CDR2 is FYNNEI. The CDR3 loop reads CASRNSRGGDYTGELFF. Here the CDR3 DNA reads TGTGCCAGCAGGAACTCCAGGGGTGGGGACTACACCGGGGAGCTGTTTTTT.

This clonotype turned up a few times. J is TRBJ2-3 and V is TRBV7-9; no clear D. This CDR3 spans 17 amino acids. Trimming removed 7 bases from V and 2 bases from J, with 22 bases in between. Looked up from germline, CDR1 is SEHNR and CDR2 is FQNEAQ (reference sequence). The CDR3 DNA is TGTGCCAGCACCCTAGAAAAGGGTCGTTGGCCCACAGATACGCAGTATTTT. As protein: CASTLEKGRWPTDTQYF.

In its sample, this clonotype was seen a few times. The V call is TRBV25-1, the J call TRBJ2-3; 8 nucleotides match TRBD1. Germline lookup yields CDR1 MGHDK and CDR2 SYGVNS. The CDR3 is 17 amino acids. V lost 5 bases, J lost 1 base, and 11 bases stayed unmatched. CDR3 sequence (DNA): TGTGCCAGCAGTTCTTCATGGACAGGGAGTGGCACAGATACGCAGTATTTT. Translated, it gives CASSSSWTGSGTDTQYF.

This clonotype was observed a single time. The DNA of the CDR3 is TGCAGTGCTTATCCGGGACAGACGACTTGGGATACGCAGTATTTT. This translates into CSAYPGQTTWDTQYF. The chain links TRBV20-1 to TRBJ2-3; 7 nucleotides align to TRBD1. The germline V gene has CDR1 DFQATT and CDR2 SNEGSKA (reference sequence). The V gene end was trimmed by 5 bases and the J gene end by 6 bases; junction bases not matched to a gene: 14. The CDR3 contains 15 residues.

This clonotype occurred a few times. This chain's CDR3 is CASSPGQGVAVGGFGGEQFF. The CDR3 DNA reads TGCGCCAGCAGCCCGGGACAGGGCGTGGCGGTGGGGGGTTTTGGGGGTGAGCAGTTCTTC. The chain employs TRBV4-3 and TRBJ2-1, with 9 bases identical to TRBD1. The V segment lost 4 bases and the J segment 9 bases; nucleotides outside the gene matches: 25. The CDR3 consists of 20 residues. Germline loops: CDR1 LGHNA, CDR2 YSLEER.

This clonotype was counted only a few times. The chain couples TRBV12-3 or TRBV12-4 to TRBJ2-7; D ambiguous. The CDR3 has 11 amino acids. The V and J ends lost 6 bases and 4 bases respectively, with 7 bases between them. The CDR3 region is CASRLGYEQYF. CDR3 coding DNA: TGTGCCAGCAGACTTGGGTACGAGCAGTACTTC.

The chain employs TRBV27 and TRBJ2-1, with a possible D match to TRBD2 (6 bases). CDR1 and CDR2 (germline): MNHEY, SMNVEV (reference sequence). The CDR3 length is 14 residues. V lost 6 bases and J 5 bases, leaving 14 bases between the germline ends. The CDR3 nucleotides read TGTGCCAGCAGCAAAACGACTAGGAACAATGAGCAGTTCTTC. As protein: CASSKTTRNNEQFF.

The sample holds many counts of this clonotype. The V gene is TRBV7-2, the J gene TRBJ2-1; 16 bases are shared with TRBD2. V lost 4 bases, J lost 0 bases, and 9 bases stayed unmatched. Germline V gene data show CDR1 as SGHTA and CDR2 as FQGNSA. This CDR3 region has 20 residues. The CDR3 region has the DNA TGTGCCAGCAGCTGGGACCCGGGACTAGCGGGGGGGCTCTCCTACAATGAGCAGTTCTTC. Protein sequence: CASSWDPGLAGGLSYNEQFF.

This clonotype was seen ten or more times. This chain joins TRBV7-2 and TRBJ2-3; tentatively, D is TRBD2 (5 bases). V was cut by 5 bases and J by 2 bases, with 11 bases left in between. CDR1 and CDR2 from the germline V gene are SGHTA and FQGNSA. This CDR3 has 14 residues. DNA of the CDR3: TGTGCCAGCAGCCCGCCGAGGGCCACAGATACGCAGTATTTT. Its protein is CASSPPRATDTQYF.

V and J are TRBV11-2 and TRBJ2-5; D may correspond to TRBD1 or TRBD2 (5 bases each). Between the trimmed V and J ends, which lost 7 bases and 1 base, there was a span of 16 bases. Per the germline V gene, CDR1 is SGHAT and CDR2 is FQNNGV. The CDR3 length is 15 residues. For the CDR3, the DNA is TGTGCCAGCATCCTCAGTGAGGGGTCCCAAGAGACCCAGTACTTC. This sequence encodes CASILSEGSQETQYF. The full variable domain, completed using reference TRBV11-2 and TRBJ2-5, is EAGVAQSPRYKIIEKRQSVAFWCNPISGHATLYWYQQILGQGPKLLIQFQNNGVVDDSQLPKDRFSAERLKGVDSTLKIQPAKLEDSAVYLCASILSEGSQETQYFGPGTRLLVL.

This chain links TRBV29-1 with TRBJ2-7, with D perhaps given as TRBD1 or TRBD2 (6 bases each). Germline CDR1 is SQVTM and CDR2 is ANQGSEA. Trimming pared 1 base from V and 10 bases from J, leaving 14 bases between. The CDR3 sequence is 12 residues long. CDR3 in amino acids: CSVEGGETGQYF. The CDR3 nucleotides are TGCAGCGTTGAAGGGGGGGAGACAGGCCAGTACTTC.

The J gene is TRBJ1-2, the V gene TRBV7-6; perhaps TRBD1 as D (5 bases). The ends were cut back, 2 bases at V and 7 bases at J, with 11 bases in the middle. CDR1 is SGHVS, CDR2 FNYEAQ, per germline. The CDR3 has 13 amino acids. CDR3 in DNA: TGTGCCAGCAGCTTAATGGGGGGAGGTGGCTACACCTTC. Its translation: CASSLMGGGGYTF.